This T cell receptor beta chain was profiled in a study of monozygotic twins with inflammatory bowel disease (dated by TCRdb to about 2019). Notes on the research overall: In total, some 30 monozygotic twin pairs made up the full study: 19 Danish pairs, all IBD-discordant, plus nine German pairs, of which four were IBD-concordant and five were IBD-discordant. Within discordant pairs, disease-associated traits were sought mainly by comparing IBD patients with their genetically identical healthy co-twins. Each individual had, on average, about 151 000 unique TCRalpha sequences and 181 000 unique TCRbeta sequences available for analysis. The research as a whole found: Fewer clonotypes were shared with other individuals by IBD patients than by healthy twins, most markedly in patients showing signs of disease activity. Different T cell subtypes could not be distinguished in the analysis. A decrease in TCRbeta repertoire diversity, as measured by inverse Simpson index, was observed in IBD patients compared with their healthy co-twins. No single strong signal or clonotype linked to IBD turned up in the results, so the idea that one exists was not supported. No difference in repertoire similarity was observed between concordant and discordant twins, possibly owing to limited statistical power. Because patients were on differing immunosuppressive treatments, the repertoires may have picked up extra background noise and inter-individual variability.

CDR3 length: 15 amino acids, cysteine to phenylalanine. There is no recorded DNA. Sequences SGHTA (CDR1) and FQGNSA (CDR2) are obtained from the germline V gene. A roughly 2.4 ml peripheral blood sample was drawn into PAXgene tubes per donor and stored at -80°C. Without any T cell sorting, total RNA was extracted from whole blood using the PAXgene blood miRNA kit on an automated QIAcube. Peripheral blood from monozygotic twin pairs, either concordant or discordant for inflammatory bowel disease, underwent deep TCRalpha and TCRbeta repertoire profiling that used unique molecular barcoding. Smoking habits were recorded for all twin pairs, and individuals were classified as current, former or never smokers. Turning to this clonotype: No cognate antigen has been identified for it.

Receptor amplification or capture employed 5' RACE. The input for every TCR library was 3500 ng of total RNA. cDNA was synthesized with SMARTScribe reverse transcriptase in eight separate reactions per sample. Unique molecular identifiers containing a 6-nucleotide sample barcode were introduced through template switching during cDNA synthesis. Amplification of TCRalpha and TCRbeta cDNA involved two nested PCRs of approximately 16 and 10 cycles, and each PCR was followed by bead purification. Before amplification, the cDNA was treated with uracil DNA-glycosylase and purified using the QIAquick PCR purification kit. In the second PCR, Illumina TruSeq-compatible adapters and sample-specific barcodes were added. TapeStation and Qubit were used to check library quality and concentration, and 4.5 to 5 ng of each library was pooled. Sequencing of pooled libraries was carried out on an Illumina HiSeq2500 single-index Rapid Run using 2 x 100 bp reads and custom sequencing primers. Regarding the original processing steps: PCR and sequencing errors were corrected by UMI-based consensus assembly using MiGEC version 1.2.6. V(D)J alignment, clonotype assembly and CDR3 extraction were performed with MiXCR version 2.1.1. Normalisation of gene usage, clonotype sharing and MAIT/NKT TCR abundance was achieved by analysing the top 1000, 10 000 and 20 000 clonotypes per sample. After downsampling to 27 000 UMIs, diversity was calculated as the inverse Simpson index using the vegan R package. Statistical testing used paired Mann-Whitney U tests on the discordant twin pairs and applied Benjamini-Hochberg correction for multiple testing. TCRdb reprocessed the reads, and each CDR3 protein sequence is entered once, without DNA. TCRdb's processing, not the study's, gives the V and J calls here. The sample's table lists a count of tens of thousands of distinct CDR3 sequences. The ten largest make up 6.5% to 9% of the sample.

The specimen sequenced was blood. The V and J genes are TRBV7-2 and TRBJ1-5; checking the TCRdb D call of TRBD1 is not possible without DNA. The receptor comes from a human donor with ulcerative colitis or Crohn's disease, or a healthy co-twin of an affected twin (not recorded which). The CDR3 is CASSLLRANGQPQHF.